The 32 T cell receptor beta chains below were found in one sample sequenced in a study of shared T cell receptors in the human thymus. Method: immunoSEQ multiplex PCR; TCRdb's copy keeps in-frame clones and lacks some. In the table there are approximately 760,000 clones, over 75% of which are singletons. These data also formed part of another study, on human thymus T cells.

The sample consisted of thymocytes. The receptors stem from a girl under three years old with a congenital heart defect.

The genes are TRBV6-5 and TRBJ1-2; possible D gene TRBD1, 5 bases. The CDR3 runs 13 residues. V lost 5 bases, J lost 1 base, and 8 bases lay in between. CDR1 and CDR2 (germline): MNHEY, SVGAGI. CDR3 region: CASSLDSNYGYTF. CDR3 nucleotides: TGTGCCAGCAGTCTTGACAGTAACTATGGCTACACCTTC.

This sequence joins TRBV10-3 and TRBJ2-1, with 7 bases that match TRBD1. CDR3 length: 13 residues. V shed 8 bases and J 5 bases; nucleotides not matched to a gene: 6. Germline loops: CDR1 ENHRY, CDR2 SYGVKD. The CDR3 loop reads CAILDRTNNEQFF. For the CDR3, the DNA is TGTGCCATCCTGGACAGGACCAACAATGAGCAGTTCTTC.

This chain links TRBV15 with TRBJ1-1, with no clear D. In germline, CDR1 is LNHNV, CDR2 YYDKDF (reference sequence). The V and J ends lost 0 bases and 3 bases respectively, with 14 bases between them. The CDR3 is 16 residues long. Here the CDR3 reads CATSRDRNLGDTEAFF. In nucleotides, the CDR3 is TGTGCCACCAGCAGAGATCGGAACTTGGGAGACACTGAAGCTTTCTTT.

The chain carries TRBV15 and TRBJ2-1; D remains ambiguous. V was trimmed by 6 bases and J by 0 bases, leaving 15 bases between them. This CDR3 contains 16 residues. CDR1 and CDR2 from the germline V gene are LNHNV and YYDKDF (reference sequence). CDR3 coding DNA: TGTGCCACCAGGAATGAGTTAACGAGCTCCTACAATGAGCAGTTCTTC. Protein product: CATRNELTSSYNEQFF. The entire variable domain, with the rest obtained from reference TRBV15 and TRBJ2-1, is as follows: DAMVIQNPRYQVTQFGKPVTLSCSQTLNHNVMYWYQQKSSQAPKLLFHYYDKDFNNEADTPDNFQSRRPNTSFCFLDIRSPGLGDTAMYLCATRNELTSSYNEQFFGPGTRLTVL.

The chain has TRBV18 and TRBJ1-2; tentative D call: TRBD1 (5 bases). This CDR3 spans 14 amino acids. The V and J ends lost 3 bases and 6 bases respectively, with 14 bases between them. CDR1 and CDR2 from the germline V gene are KGHSH and LQKENI. This CDR3 is CASSPIGQGDGYTF. The CDR3 DNA follows: TGTGCCAGCTCACCGATAGGACAAGGTGATGGCTACACCTTC.

The V and J genes are TRBV29-1 and TRBJ1-1; unclear D gene. Trimming cost V 5 bases and J 3 bases, with 25 bases left between them. Looked up from germline, CDR1 is SQVTM and CDR2 is ANQGSEA. This CDR3 has 17 amino acids. This CDR3 reads CSVTITSRRVGDTEAFF. The DNA of the CDR3 is TGCAGCGTTACAATAACCTCCCGGCGGGTGGGAGACACTGAAGCTTTCTTT.

This clone came up a few times. This chain connects TRBV4-1 to TRBJ1-1; D not resolved. V lost 0 bases and J lost 0, with 17 bases in between. Germline CDR1 is MGHRA and CDR2 is YSYEKL. This CDR3 has 18 amino acids. The CDR3: CASSQDSLQAPMNTEAFF. The CDR3 DNA reads TGCGCCAGCAGCCAAGATTCTCTCCAGGCTCCCATGAACACTGAAGCTTTCTTT.

The chain couples TRBV5-1 to TRBJ1-1, with 9 nucleotides matching TRBD1. Looked up from germline, CDR1 is SGHRS and CDR2 is YFSETQ. The CDR3 totals 17 residues. Trimming cost V 3 bases and J 3 bases; bases outside gene matches: 12. The CDR3 DNA follows: TGCGCCAGCAGCTCGAACAACCGGGACAGGGACGACACTGAAGCTTTCTTT. Translation: CASSSNNRDRDDTEAFF.

The chain joins TRBV6-1 to TRBJ1-5, with D possibly being TRBD1 (5 bases). V was pared by 6 bases and J by 5 bases, with 14 bases between. This CDR3 is built from 14 residues. CDR1 is MNHNS and CDR2 is SASEGT in the germline V gene. Written as DNA, the CDR3 is TGTGCCAGCAGCACGTTTGGGGACTATCAGCCCCAGCATTTT. Its translation: CASSTFGDYQPQHF.

The genes are TRBV6-6 and TRBJ1-2, with D unclear. Germline assignment: CDR1 MNHNY and CDR2 SVGAGI (reference sequence). The CDR3 is 15 amino acids. With 3 bases removed from V and 4 bases from J, the gap between germline ends came to 15 bases. The CDR3 spells CASSYGGWRPYGYTF. The DNA of the CDR3 is TGTGCCAGCAGTTATGGAGGTTGGAGGCCCTATGGCTACACCTTC.

V and J are TRBV4-1 and TRBJ2-1, with TRBD2 as a possible D gene (6 bases). The V gene's germline CDR1 is MGHRA and CDR2 YSYEKL. The length of the CDR3 is 17 residues. V dropped 5 bases and J dropped 4 bases, with 21 bases sitting between them. The CDR3 here is CASSTPPMVGGYNEQFF. Written as DNA, the CDR3 is TGCGCCAGCAGCACACCCCCCATGGTTGGAGGGTACAATGAGCAGTTCTTC.

The chain carries TRBV7-9 and TRBJ1-4; D call uncertain. The V and J ends lost 2 bases and 8 bases respectively, with 18 bases between them. The V gene's germline CDR1 is SEHNR and CDR2 FQNEAQ (reference sequence). The CDR3 sequence is 16 residues long. CDR3 DNA: TGTGCCAGCAGCTTACCCCGAGTGGAGGGTGGGGAAAAACTGTTTTTT. Translating gives CASSLPRVEGGEKLFF.

The genes are TRBV4-1 and TRBJ2-1; 10 bases are shared with TRBD1. The CDR3 loop spans 18 amino acids. V lost 0 bases to trimming and J lost 7 bases; unmatched junction nucleotides: 12. Per the germline V gene, CDR1 is MGHRA and CDR2 is YSYEKL. CDR3 coding DNA: TGCGCCAGCAGCCAAGACCGGGACAGGGGAAGTTATCAGAATGAGCAGTTCTTC. Its protein is CASSQDRDRGSYQNEQFF.

The genes are TRBV20-1 and TRBJ2-5, with D tentatively TRBD1 (6 bases). V shed 4 bases and J shed 9 bases, with 12 bases lying between them. This CDR3 has 11 residues. Per germline, CDR1 DFQATT and CDR2 SNEGSKA (reference sequence). The CDR3 DNA reads TGCAGTGCTATCAGGGGTCGATCCCAGTACTTC. Residues: CSAIRGRSQYF.

There are a few counts of this clone. The chain couples TRBV9 to TRBJ2-5; D may be TRBD2 (5 bases). V was pared by 2 bases and J by 1 base, with 12 bases between. CDR1 is SGDLS, CDR2 YYNGEE, per germline. The CDR3 is made up of 15 amino acids. CDR3 in amino acids: CASSVGERRQETQYF. The CDR3 DNA follows: TGTGCCAGCAGCGTCGGGGAGAGACGCCAAGAGACCCAGTACTTC.

This clone was picked up a small number of times. The chain employs TRBV6-1 and TRBJ2-7; 9 bases match TRBD1. This CDR3 has 15 residues. The V gene end was trimmed by 6 bases and the J gene end by 5 bases; junction bases not matched to a gene: 11. Looked up from germline, CDR1 is MNHNS and CDR2 is SASEGT. DNA for the CDR3: TGTGCCAGCAGCCTCGGGACAGGGAAAAGGGACGAGCAGTACTTC. It codes for CASSLGTGKRDEQYF.

J is TRBJ1-1 and V is TRBV2, with TRBD1 matching over 8 bases. J gave up 0 bases and V 6 bases, and 12 bases lay outside the gene matches. The V gene's germline CDR1 is SNHLY and CDR2 FYNNEI. The CDR3 is made up of 17 amino acids. CDR3 amino acids: CASSHTGTGYMNTEAFF. The CDR3 DNA is TGTGCCAGCAGCCACACCGGGACAGGTTACATGAACACTGAAGCTTTCTTT.

The rearrangement uses TRBV2 and TRBJ1-1; D remains unclear. Trimming took 7 bases from V and 2 from J, leaving 23 bases between them. The CDR3 contains 17 residues. Germline V gives CDR1 SNHLY, CDR2 FYNNEI. The CDR3 nucleotides are TGTGCCAGCACCAACCGAATCAGGAATCGGGGAAACACTGAAGCTTTCTTT. Its translation is CASTNRIRNRGNTEAFF.

The chain employs TRBV6-5 and TRBJ2-7; D is perhaps TRBD1 (6 bases). This CDR3 region has 15 residues. The germline gives CDR1 MNHEY, CDR2 SVGAGI. Trimming stripped 6 bases from V and 0 bases from J, with 15 bases between. CDR3 residues: CASSKPGQPSYEQYF. The CDR3 bases are TGTGCCAGCAGCAAGCCGGGACAACCCTCCTACGAGCAGTACTTC.

This clone turned up a few times. This CDR3 reads CASSQVTDGDMAYGYTF. CDR3 nucleotide sequence: TGTGCCAGCAGCCAAGTCACAGACGGGGACATGGCCTATGGCTACACCTTC. The chain uses TRBV4-2 and TRBJ1-2, with D possibly being TRBD1 (6 bases). Germline assignment: CDR1 LGHNA and CDR2 YNFKEQ. CDR3 length: 17 residues. V was shortened by 1 base and J by 4 bases, with 19 bases between the two germline ends.

This clone appeared once. The chain couples TRBV4-3 to TRBJ2-1; D is perhaps TRBD2 (5 bases). This CDR3 contains 17 residues. Deletions cut 0 bases from V and 4 bases from J, with 16 bases between. Germline V CDR1 and CDR2: LGHNA, YSLEER. The CDR3 loop reads CASSQDYPRRVYNEQFF. CDR3 DNA: TGCGCCAGCAGCCAAGATTACCCGCGGCGGGTTTACAATGAGCAGTTCTTC.

The V and J genes are TRBV28 and TRBJ2-3, with a weak D call TRBD1 (6 bases). Germline lookup yields CDR1 MDHEN and CDR2 SYDVKM. The ends were cut back, 7 bases at V and 11 bases at J, with 28 bases in the middle. The CDR3 runs 16 residues. The CDR3: CASTKIRQARNTLQYF. In DNA, the CDR3 is TGTGCCAGCACTAAGATCCGACAGGCCCGAAACACCCTGCAGTATTTT.

V is TRBV6-5 and J is TRBJ2-1; 10 bases are shared with TRBD1. This CDR3 spans 15 amino acids. After removal of 6 bases from V and 3 bases from J, the junction contained 5 bases not matched to a gene. The germline V gene encodes CDR1 MNHEY and CDR2 SVGAGI. CDR3 residues: CASSPGDRGYNEQFF. Written as DNA, the CDR3 is TGTGCCAGCAGCCCGGGGGACAGGGGCTACAATGAGCAGTTCTTC.

The count of this clone is one. The chain carries TRBV7-2 and TRBJ2-7; maybe TRBD2 (5 bases). Per the germline V gene, CDR1 is SGHTA and CDR2 is FQGNSA. The CDR3 sequence is 14 residues long. The V end was cut by 4 bases, the J end by 2 bases, with 12 bases between. The CDR3 loop is CASSSYRGTYEQYF. The CDR3 bases are TGTGCCAGCAGCTCCTACAGAGGGACCTACGAGCAGTACTTC.

The V call is TRBV6-5, the J call TRBJ1-1; the D is unclear. This CDR3 contains 14 residues. Deletions cut 5 bases from V and 2 bases from J, with 12 bases between. CDR1 and CDR2 (germline): MNHEY, SVGAGI. The CDR3 region has the DNA TGTGCCAGCAGTCCCCACAGACGAAACACTGAAGCTTTCTTT. It specifies CASSPHRRNTEAFF.

This chain links TRBV14 with TRBJ1-2; 9 nucleotides align to TRBD1. Trimming removed 4 bases from V and 8 bases from J; junction bases left unmatched: 17. In germline, CDR1 is SGHDN, CDR2 FVKESK. The length of the CDR3 is 17 residues. The CDR3 coding sequence is TGTGCCAGCAGCCCATTTCCGGGACAGGGACCTGTAGGAGGCTACACCTTC. Translation gives CASSPFPGQGPVGGYTF.

This chain joins TRBV6-4 and TRBJ2-2, with TRBD2 matching over 10 bases. With 3 bases clipped from V and 3 bases from J, the junction kept 10 bases outside the gene matches. This CDR3 has 18 amino acids. The germline V gene has CDR1 MRHNA and CDR2 SNTAGT. Here the CDR3 DNA reads TGTGCCAGCAGTGAAAGAAATCTAGCGGGGGAGCACACCGGGGAGCTGTTTTTT. This gives the protein CASSERNLAGEHTGELFF.

The genes are TRBV27 and TRBJ1-2, with 11 bases aligning to TRBD1. Germline CDR1 reads MNHEY; CDR2 reads SMNVEV (reference sequence). The ends lost 6 bases at V and 8 bases at J; junction bases unmatched: 5. The CDR3 is 13 residues long. CDR3 in amino acids: CASRGQGGDGYTF. CDR3 nucleotides: TGTGCCAGCAGGGGACAGGGGGGTGACGGCTACACCTTC.

The chain uses TRBV7-9 and TRBJ1-1, with D maybe TRBD1 (6 bases). This CDR3 region has 12 residues. Per the germline V gene, CDR1 is SEHNR and CDR2 is FQNEAQ (reference sequence). The ends were cut back, 4 bases at V and 10 bases at J, with 13 bases in the middle. Here the CDR3 reads CASSSSGAGAFF. The CDR3 DNA reads TGTGCCAGCAGCTCGTCAGGGGCAGGAGCTTTCTTT.

The genes are TRBV12-5 and TRBJ1-2, with D perhaps TRBD1 (5 bases). V was trimmed by 7 bases and J by 7 bases, leaving 16 bases between them. The germline gives CDR1 LGHNT, CDR2 FRNRAP. The CDR3 covers 13 residues. The CDR3 reads CASAPGYRSGYTF. CDR3 nucleotide sequence: TGTGCTAGTGCCCCAGGGTATCGTAGTGGCTACACCTTC.

The genes are TRBV10-2 and TRBJ1-3; D is undetermined. V lost 2 bases and J 2 bases, leaving 7 bases between the germline ends. The germline CDR1 and CDR2 sequences are WSHSY and SAAADI. This CDR3 has 14 residues. Written as DNA, the CDR3 is TGCGCCAGCAGTGAGAGAGGGACTGGAAACACCATATATTTT. It codes for CASSERGTGNTIYF.

J is TRBJ1-4 and V is TRBV29-1, with D unresolved. Between the trimmed V and J ends, which lost 5 bases and 0 bases, there was a span of 4 bases. The CDR3 contains 12 residues. From germline, CDR1 is SQVTM and CDR2 ANQGSEA. The CDR3 region is CSVQTTNEKLFF. For the CDR3, the DNA is TGCAGCGTTCAGACAACTAATGAAAAACTGTTTTTT.